Listed here are 4 T cell receptor beta chains from one sample, sequenced in a study of T-cell reconstitution after alpha-beta-depleted transplantation in children. Preparation of the TCRbeta library was carried out with unique molecular identifiers. TCRdb re-called the PCR reads through MiXCR, storing one row per CDR3 protein. The table shows fewer than 700,000 distinct CDR3 sequences, with 10% to 15% occurring only once. Sequences were derived from PBMCs, mostly from graft donor cells, sampled 360 days after TCRalphabeta/CD19-depleted stem cell transplant. These receptors came from a male patient aged 5 to 17 who had a stem cell transplant for acute myeloid leukemia, so the T cells may come from the graft donor.

In this sample, this clonotype turned up many times. V usage is TRBV7-3 and J usage is TRBJ2-7, with a possible D match to TRBD2 (5 bases). The V gene lost 2 bases and the J gene lost 2 bases, with 16 bases spanning the gap. The CDR3 runs to 16 residues. Germline lookup yields CDR1 SGHTA and CDR2 FQGTGA. The CDR3 is CASSLVVGVGAYEQYF. The CDR3 region has the DNA TGTGCCAGCAGCTTAGTAGTGGGAGTAGGTGCCTACGAGCAGTACTTC.

This clonotype was seen a handful of times. J is TRBJ2-7 and V is TRBV7-2; weak D call: TRBD2 (5 bases). Trimming took off 4 bases at V and 6 bases at J, with 16 bases between the two ends. Germline CDR1 is SGHTA and CDR2 is FQGNSA. This CDR3 region has 14 residues. CDR3: CASSSLKLVSEQYF. CDR3 sequence (DNA): TGTGCCAGCAGCTCCCTTAAACTAGTGAGCGAGCAGTACTTC.

The chain combines TRBV6-1 with TRBJ2-1; 7 bases map to TRBD2. V was pared by 6 bases and J by 8 bases, with 16 bases of the junction left unmatched. This CDR3 comprises 16 residues. Germline V gene sequence: CDR1 MNHNS, CDR2 SASEGT. CDR3 sequence: CASRRRVGGPQDEQFF. The DNA of the CDR3 is TGTGCCAGCAGAAGGAGGGTGGGAGGGCCTCAAGATGAGCAGTTCTTC.

Regarding this clonotype: Given a much more abundant clone one base away, this may be a read error. The chain couples TRBV20-1 to TRBJ2-3; D is uncertain. The CDR3 is 15 residues long. The germline V gene encodes CDR1 DFQATT and CDR2 SNEGSKA (reference sequence). The CDR3 reads CSSRELPPRPDTQYF. The CDR3 DNA reads as TGCAGTTCTAGAGAACTCCCACCTCGCCCAGATACGCAGTATTTT.